This entry concerns a single T cell receptor beta chain. V lost 6 bases, J lost 4 bases, and 9 bases stayed unmatched. The germline V gene encodes CDR1 MNHEY and CDR2 SVGAGI. This CDR3 region has 15 residues. Participants were aged 18 to 89 years from around 24 US areas. Categorization into cohorts depended on clinical history that participants reported. This record belongs to a study of blood T cell repertoires in COVID-19. Study overall: PBMCs, B-cell-depleted T cells, or T cells were the source of the cDNA or gDNA that made up the material.

As processed by the authors: Nucleated cell number was recorded as an estimate derived from reference gene primer amplification. Method: immunoSEQ multiplex PCR; TCRdb's copy keeps in-frame clones and lacks some. V and J calls and clone size are as listed in that table; D and trimming were resolved from the DNA. The sample consists of over 250,000 clones, approximately 90% of them appearing once. Source material: PBMCs or T cells enriched from blood (not recorded which). This clonotype originated in a woman younger than 30 who had recovered from COVID-19. This chain uses TRBV6-5 with TRBJ1-1; TRBD1 agrees at 9 bases. The CDR3 nucleotides are TGTGCCAGCAGCCGAACAGGGGGCTCGGGCACTGAAGCTTTCTTT. Its translation is CASSRTGGSGTEAFF.